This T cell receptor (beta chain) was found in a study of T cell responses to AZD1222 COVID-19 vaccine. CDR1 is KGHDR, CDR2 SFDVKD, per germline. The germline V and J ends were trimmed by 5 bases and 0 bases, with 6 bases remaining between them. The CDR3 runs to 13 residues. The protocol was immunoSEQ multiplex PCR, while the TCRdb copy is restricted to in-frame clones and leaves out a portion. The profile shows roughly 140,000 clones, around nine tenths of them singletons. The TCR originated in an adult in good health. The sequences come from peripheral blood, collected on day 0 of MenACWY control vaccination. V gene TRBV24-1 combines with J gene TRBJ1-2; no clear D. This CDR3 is CATSVGPNYGYTF. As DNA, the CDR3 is TGTGCCACCAGTGTCGGGCCTAACTATGGCTACACCTTC.